This T cell receptor (beta chain) was documented in a study of blood T cell repertoires in COVID-19. On the study more broadly: Samples came from the United States, Italy and Spain, spanning acute and convalescent COVID-19. The cDNA or gDNA used as material had been derived from T cells, B-cell-depleted T cells, or PBMCs.

As originally analysed: Amplification with reference gene primers provided the estimates of nucleated cell counts. Only in-frame clones appear in the TCRdb table, and some are missing; sequencing was by immunoSEQ multiplex PCR. V and J calls and clone size are copied from that table; D and trimming were computed from the DNA. The sample holds approximately 77,000 clones, 85% to 90% seen once. The sequenced sample consisted of peripheral blood. The TCR sequence derives from a man in his fifties with active COVID-19.

The CDR3 reads CASSPRTDGYTF. The DNA for the CDR3 is TGTGCCAGCAGCCCCCGGACAGACGGCTACACCTTC. The rearrangement links TRBV9 to TRBJ1-2; D might be TRBD1 (6 bases). Germline values: CDR1 SGDLS, CDR2 YYNGEE. The CDR3 has 12 amino acids. V lost 4 bases to trimming and J lost 8 bases, with 12 bases between them. The whole variable domain, remainder taken from reference TRBV9 and TRBJ1-2, is DSGVTQTPKHLITATGQRVTLRCSPRSGDLSVYWYQQSLDQGLQFLIQYYNGEERAKGNILERFSAQQFPDLHSELNLSSLELGDSALYFCASSPRTDGYTFGSGTRLTVV.